This T cell receptor (beta chain) stems from a study of blood T cells in healthy people across ages. The germline V gene has CDR1 SGHVS and CDR2 FQNEAQ. With 2 bases clipped from V and 4 bases from J, the junction kept 5 bases outside the gene matches. The length of the CDR3 is 14 residues. The second PCR ran roughly 6 to 11 cycles with a sample-barcoded 5' primer and J-beta primers. MiXCR, applied by TCRdb to the 5' RACE reads, yields one record per CDR3 protein. Among some 1.5 million distinct CDR3 sequences listed, 28% were seen once. This clonotype was detected many times. V and J are TRBV7-8 and TRBJ2-7; 7 positions agree with TRBD1. This TCR derives from a woman in her twenties or thirties in good health. Material: blood. This CDR3 is CASSLLGTDYEQYF. The CDR3 coding sequence is TGTGCCAGCAGCTTATTAGGGACAGATTACGAGCAGTACTTC.